The source of this T cell receptor (beta chain) is a study of beta chain features in type 1 diabetes. Study in general: What patients shared with healthy donors was a similar profile of age, gender and cell yields.

With V trimmed by 6 bases and J by 6 bases, 5 bases remained unmatched. Germline V gene lookup returns CDR1 SGHVS and CDR2 FNYEAQ. The CDR3 covers 14 residues. Every bit of the isolated RNA underwent reverse transcription, so sequencing read expressed TCRB transcripts. Clones were read by immunoSEQ multiplex PCR, and TCRdb kept only the in-frame ones, dropping some. The sample shows 810,000 or so clones, about a sixth of them seen only once. This receptor was taken from a woman under 30 in good health. The specimen sequenced was naive CD4+ T cells from blood. This chain uses TRBV7-6 with TRBJ2-2, with TRBD2 matching over 9 bases. This CDR3 reads CASRAGLAAGELFF. In DNA, the CDR3 is TGTGCCAGCAGGGCGGGACTAGCTGCCGGGGAGCTGTTTTTT.